Listed below are T cell receptor beta chains from one sample, sequenced in a study of brain T cells in children with intractable seizures. Sequenced by immunoSEQ multiplex PCR; TCRdb stores in-frame clones only, minus some. The repertoire has 78,000 or so clones, about 90% of them found once; the top ten carry 24%. This sample comprised peripheral blood, obtained at surgery. All receptors derive from a girl under 10 years old with Rasmussen encephalitis and intractable seizures. Each CDR3 is given with its conserved first and last residue. A D gene is named only where the DNA matches it firmly. A row's size may be missing; if present it is once, few, many or a size class.

clone size	V gene	J gene	D gene	CDR3 protein	CDR3 DNA
.	TRBV27	TRBJ1-2	.	CASATGLGGYTF	TGTGCCAGCGCAACGGGACTTGGGGGCTACACCTTC
.	TRBV5-1	TRBJ1-1	.	CASSLTGTMNTEAFF	TGCGCCAGCAGCTTGACAGGAACCATGAACACTGAAGCTTTCTTT
once	TRBV7-2	TRBJ1-4	.	CASSSRGGNEKLFF	TGTGCCAGCAGCTCCCGGGGGGGTAATGAAAAACTGTTTTTT
.	TRBV11-3	TRBJ2-5	TRBD2	CASSSGLALQYF	TGTGCCAGCAGCTCGGGACTAGCGCTTCAGTACTTC
.	TRBV10-1	TRBJ2-2	TRBD2	CASSPLPGLAGVATGELFF	TGCGCCAGCAGTCCTCTCCCTGGACTAGCGGGAGTGGCCACCGGGGAGCTGTTTTTT
.	TRBV12-3/TRBV12-4	TRBJ2-7	.	CASGSYYEQYF	TGTGCCAGCGGGTCGTACTACGAGCAGTACTTC
.	TRBV2	TRBJ1-2	TRBD1	CASSDRGRIYGYTF	TGTGCCAGCAGTGACAGGGGGCGAATCTATGGCTACACCTTC
.	TRBV18	TRBJ2-1	TRBD1	CASSPGTGNEQFF	TGTGCCAGCTCACCCGGGACAGGCAATGAGCAGTTCTTC
.	TRBV5-4	TRBJ2-7	.	CASSAGGGTYYEQYF	TGTGCCAGCAGCGCAGGGGGGGGTACCTACTACGAGCAGTACTTC
.	TRBV24-1	TRBJ2-2	.	CATSDLRGRNTGELFF	TGTGCCACCAGTGATTTGCGGGGGAGGAACACCGGGGAGCTGTTTTTT
.	TRBV10-3	TRBJ1-2	.	CAISVTGDGYTF	TGTGCCATCAGTGTGACAGGTGATGGCTACACCTTC
.	TRBV19	TRBJ1-1	TRBD1	CASSPRGQGQAFF	TGTGCCAGTAGTCCTCGGGGACAGGGCCAAGCTTTCTTT
.	TRBV10-3	TRBJ1-2	.	CAISGTEPPFYGYTF	TGTGCCATCAGTGGGACAGAACCACCTTTTTATGGCTACACCTTC
once	TRBV7-9	TRBJ1-5	TRBD1	CASSLGGQDQPQHF	TGTGCCAGCAGCTTAGGGGGACAGGATCAGCCCCAGCATTTT
.	TRBV19	TRBJ1-1	.	CASSSRDTGRNTETFF	TGTGCCAGTAGTTCCCGGGACACCGGCCGGAACACTGAAACTTTCTTT
.	TRBV5-1	TRBJ2-5	TRBD2	CASSLLSTSGRAWETQYF	TGCGCCAGCAGCTTGCTCTCGACTAGCGGGAGGGCCTGGGAGACCCAGTACTTC
once	TRBV7-9	TRBJ1-2	.	CASSLKFPSSGNYGYTF	TGTGCCAGCAGCTTAAAGTTTCCATCCTCCGGCAACTATGGCTACACCTTC
.	TRBV5-1	TRBJ2-1	TRBD2	CASSLVPSGDYNEQFF	TGCGCCAGCAGCTTGGTTCCCAGCGGGGATTACAATGAGCAGTTCTTC
.	TRBV18	TRBJ2-5	TRBD2	CASSPPLGTSGGAVRETQYF	TGTGCCAGCTCACCACCCCTCGGGACTAGCGGGGGGGCCGTTCGGGAGACCCAGTACTTC
.	TRBV5-1	TRBJ2-7	.	CASSFRAEHYEQYF	TGCGCCAGCAGCTTCCGAGCGGAGCACTACGAGCAGTACTTC
.	TRBV19	TRBJ1-5	.	CASSMDLVGQSDFNQPQHF	TGTGCCAGTAGTATGGATTTGGTTGGACAGTCGGACTTCAATCAGCCCCAGCATTTT
.	TRBV10-2	TRBJ2-7	TRBD1	CASRKLGQGAYEQYF	TGCGCCAGTAGGAAATTAGGACAGGGGGCGTATGAGCAGTACTTC
.	TRBV6-2/TRBV6-3	TRBJ2-7	.	CASSYSGASYEQYF	TGTGCCAGCAGTTATTCGGGGGCGTCCTACGAGCAGTACTTC
.	TRBV5-4	TRBJ2-5	.	CASSSDSGETQYF	TGTGCCAGCAGCTCGGACAGTGGAGAGACCCAGTACTTC
.	TRBV18	TRBJ2-7	.	CASSSLPPQRASYEQYF	TGTGCCAGCTCTTCCCTACCCCCCCAGCGCGCTTCCTACGAGCAGTACTTC
.	TRBV5-4	TRBJ2-3	.	CASSIGLATDTQYF	TGTGCCAGCAGCATCGGACTTGCCACAGATACGCAGTATTTT